The rows below give T cell receptor beta chains drawn from one sample of a study of response to subunit inactivated influenza vaccine. MiXCR, applied by TCRdb to the RT-PCR reads, yields one record per CDR3 protein. Of 650,000 to 800,000 distinct CDR3 sequences listed, approximately 15% are singletons. Sequenced material: PBMCs from blood, taken roughly 15 days before vaccination. These receptors all stem from a man in his fifties or sixties who received an inactivated influenza vaccine. Each CDR3 is given with its conserved first and last residue. The D gene is left open where the match is weak. Size tells how often a clone was seen (once, few, many) or the class of an expanded clone, and some rows leave it out.

J gene | V gene | clone size | D gene | CDR3 protein | CDR3 DNA
TRBJ2-7 | TRBV7-2 | NA | NA | CASSRREGAYEQYF | TGTGCCAGCAGCCGTCGAGAGGGTGCCTACGAGCAGTACTTC
TRBJ2-5 | TRBV7-6 | NA | TRBD1 | CASSSGQGKNF | TGTGCCAGCAGCTCCGGACAGGGCAAAAACTTC
TRBJ2-7 | TRBV5-1 | few | NA | CASSLASLAVPKGFEQYF | TGCGCCAGCAGCTTGGCGTCCCTGGCAGTCCCAAAAGGGTTCGAGCAGTACTTC
TRBJ2-3 | TRBV11-1 | NA | TRBD2 | CASSLVRTSGGALDTQYF | TGTGCCAGCAGCTTAGTGCGGACTAGCGGGGGGGCCCTTGATACGCAGTATTTT
TRBJ1-2 | TRBV3-1 | NA | NA | CASRTEDYGYTF | TGTGCCAGCCGGACAGAGGACTATGGCTACACCTTC
TRBJ2-7 | TRBV7-8 | few | TRBD1 | CASRSSSGTGVYEQYF | TGTGCCAGCAGGTCTAGCTCAGGGACAGGGGTCTACGAGCAGTACTTC
TRBJ2-2 | TRBV4-3 | NA | NA | CASSQTRGAGELFF | TGCGCCAGCAGCCAAACCAGGGGGGCCGGGGAGCTGTTTTTT
TRBJ2-7 | TRBV2 | few | NA | CASTPLAARSYEQYF | TGTGCCAGCACCCCACTGGCGGCGCGCTCCTACGAGCAGTACTTC
TRBJ2-7 | TRBV20-1 | NA | NA | CSATRTYEQYF | TGCAGTGCTACGCGGACCTACGAGCAGTACTTC
TRBJ2-2 | TRBV5-1 | NA | NA | CASSLLADPTGELFF | TGCGCCAGCAGCTTGTTGGCGGACCCCACCGGGGAGCTGTTTTTT
TRBJ1-4 | TRBV12-3/TRBV12-4 | few | NA | CASTTILAVAHRGNEKLFF | TGTGCCAGCACCACAATATTGGCAGTTGCCCATCGGGGTAATGAAAAACTGTTTTTT
TRBJ2-3 | TRBV11-1 | NA | TRBD2 | CASSSLAGRYYRTDTRYF | TGTGCCAGCAGCTCCCTAGCGGGGAGATATTATCGCACAGATACGCGGTATTTT
TRBJ2-1 | TRBV12-3/TRBV12-4 | few | TRBD2 | CASILRLAGVWNEQFF | TGTGCCAGCATCCTGCGACTAGCGGGAGTATGGAATGAGCAGTTCTTC
TRBJ2-5 | TRBV5-1 | few | TRBD2 | CASSFTSVEGETQYF | TGCGCCAGCAGCTTTACTAGCGTCGAGGGTGAGACCCAGTACTTC
TRBJ1-5 | TRBV19 | NA | TRBD1 | CASSQDRATNQPQHF | TGTGCCAGTAGTCAGGACAGGGCGACCAATCAGCCCCAGCATTTT
TRBJ1-6 | TRBV11-2 | NA | NA | CASSLAWGGSSPLHF | TGTGCCAGCAGCTTAGCGTGGGGCGGAAGCTCACCCCTCCACTTT
TRBJ2-3 | TRBV7-2 | many | NA | CASSPAGTKDTQYF | TGTGCCAGCAGCCCAGCGGGGACAAAAGATACGCAGTATTTT
TRBJ2-1 | TRBV24-1 | NA | NA | CATTQPDEQFF | TGTGCCACCACCCAGCCCGATGAGCAGTTCTTC
TRBJ2-1 | TRBV9 | NA | TRBD2 | CASSDSGRGGHEQFF | TGTGCCAGCAGCGATAGCGGGAGGGGTGGCCATGAGCAGTTCTTC
TRBJ2-5 | TRBV20-1 | few | NA | CSATLSGHRQETQYF | TGCAGTGCTACGTTGTCGGGACATCGCCAAGAGACCCAGTACTTC
TRBJ2-2 | TRBV7-2 | few | TRBD2 | CASSLALAGGPGGELFF | TGTGCCAGCAGCTTAGCACTAGCGGGGGGGCCCGGCGGGGAGCTGTTTTTT
TRBJ2-1 | TRBV3-1 | many | TRBD1 | CASSQDIGDRAYNEQFF | TGTGCCAGCAGCCAAGATATTGGGGACAGGGCCTACAATGAGCAGTTCTTC
TRBJ2-7 | TRBV9 | few | TRBD2 | CASSVEGNGGGEQYF | TGTGCCAGCAGCGTAGAGGGTAATGGGGGAGGGGAGCAGTACTTC
TRBJ1-2 | TRBV28 | NA | TRBD1 | CASSTTGTGAWSYGYTF | TGTGCCAGCAGTACCACCGGGACAGGGGCCTGGAGCTATGGCTACACCTTC
TRBJ2-5 | TRBV7-8 | few | NA | CASSSSHGWETQYF | TGTGCCAGCAGCTCAAGCCATGGATGGGAGACCCAGTACTTC
TRBJ2-1 | TRBV28 | few | TRBD2 | CASSSAGGVNEQFF | TGTGCCAGCAGTTCTGCGGGAGGTGTTAATGAGCAGTTCTTC
TRBJ2-5 | TRBV5-1 | NA | TRBD2 | CASSLVPLGLAAQETQYF | TGCGCCAGCAGCTTGGTGCCTTTGGGACTAGCGGCTCAAGAGACCCAGTACTTC
TRBJ2-7 | TRBV10-3 | few | NA | CAISEMEFYEQYF | TGTGCCATCAGTGAAATGGAGTTCTACGAGCAGTACTTC
TRBJ2-7 | TRBV20-1 | few | NA | CSASTDSHEQYF | TGCAGTGCTAGTACGGACAGTCACGAGCAGTACTTC
TRBJ2-3 | TRBV29-1 | NA | NA | CSVRQMDTQYF | TGCAGCGTTAGACAGATGGATACGCAGTATTTT
TRBJ2-7 | TRBV28 | many | TRBD1 | CASSNRDSSYEQYF | TGTGCCAGCAGTAACCGGGACAGCTCCTACGAGCAGTACTTC
TRBJ2-1 | TRBV28 | NA | TRBD2 | CASSQGLAGGPNEQFF | TGTGCCAGCAGTCAGGGACTAGCGGGAGGGCCGAATGAGCAGTTCTTC
TRBJ2-3 | TRBV12-3/TRBV12-4 | many | NA | CASSFSGSGTDTQYF | TGTGCCAGCAGTTTTTCGGGGAGTGGCACAGATACGCAGTATTTT
TRBJ2-3 | TRBV7-2 | NA | NA | CASSSRMGPDTQYF | TGTGCCAGCAGCTCCAGGATGGGCCCAGATACGCAGTATTTT
TRBJ2-7 | TRBV12-3/TRBV12-4 | few | NA | CASSFETAYEQYF | TGTGCCAGCAGTTTCGAGACAGCCTACGAGCAGTACTTC
TRBJ1-5 | TRBV20-1 | few | NA | CSASFTVNQPQHF | TGCAGTGCTAGTTTTACAGTAAATCAGCCCCAGCATTTT
TRBJ2-7 | TRBV7-9 | NA | NA | CASSFFADSSYEQYF | TGTGCCAGCAGCTTTTTCGCGGATAGCTCCTACGAGCAGTACTTC
TRBJ2-5 | TRBV29-1 | few | NA | CSASGRPPTSHTSSYETQYF | TGCAGCGCCTCAGGGAGACCCCCCACATCCCACACTAGCTCTTATGAGACCCAGTACTTC
TRBJ2-1 | TRBV10-3 | NA | TRBD2 | CAITGGTSGTTSYNEQFF | TGTGCCATCACGGGTGGGACTAGCGGGACAACGTCCTACAATGAGCAGTTCTTC
TRBJ2-2 | TRBV15 | NA | NA | CATSRDRVGNTGELFF | TGTGCCACCAGCAGAGATCGAGTAGGGAACACCGGGGAGCTGTTTTTT